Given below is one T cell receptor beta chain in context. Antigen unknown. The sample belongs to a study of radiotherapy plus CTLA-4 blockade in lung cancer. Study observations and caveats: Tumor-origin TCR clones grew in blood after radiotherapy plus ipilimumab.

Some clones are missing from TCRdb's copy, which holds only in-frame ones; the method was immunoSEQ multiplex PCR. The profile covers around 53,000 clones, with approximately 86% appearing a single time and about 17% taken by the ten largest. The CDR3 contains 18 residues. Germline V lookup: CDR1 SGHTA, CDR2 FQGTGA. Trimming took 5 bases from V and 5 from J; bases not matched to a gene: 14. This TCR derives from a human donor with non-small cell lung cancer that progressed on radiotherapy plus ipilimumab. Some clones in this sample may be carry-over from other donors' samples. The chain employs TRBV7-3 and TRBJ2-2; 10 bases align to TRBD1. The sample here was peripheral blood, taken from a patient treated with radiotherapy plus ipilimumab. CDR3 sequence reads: CASSPQRAGTGVTGELFF. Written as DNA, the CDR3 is TGTGCCAGCAGCCCCCAAAGAGCGGGGACAGGGGTAACCGGGGAGCTGTTTTTT.